This entry lists 3 T cell receptor beta chains sequenced from one sample in a study of beta chain features in type 1 diabetes. The whole isolated RNA underwent reverse transcription, so sequencing captured expressed TCRB transcripts. TCRdb keeps only in-frame clones here, not all; method: immunoSEQ multiplex PCR. Of under 800,000 clones in the sample, 15% to 18% were seen once. Sequenced: naive CD4+ T cells from blood. The origin of the receptors is a man younger than 35 in good health.

V and J are TRBV28 and TRBJ1-2, with a tentative D call TRBD1 (6 bases). V was cut by 5 bases and J by 7 bases, with 29 bases left in between. CDR1 is MDHEN, CDR2 SYDVKM, per germline. The length of the CDR3 is 18 residues. The CDR3 reads CASSTTGTIRGVSGGYTF. In DNA form, the CDR3 reads TGTGCCAGCAGTACAACTGGGACAATAAGGGGCGTGTCGGGTGGCTACACCTTC.

This clone was detected only a few times. The chain employs TRBV5-1 and TRBJ1-1, with TRBD1 as a possible D gene (5 bases). V lost 4 bases and J lost 10, with 14 bases in between. The CDR3 runs 12 residues. Germline V gene lookup returns CDR1 SGHRS and CDR2 YFSETQ. CDR3 loop: CASSPQGLRAFF. The CDR3 DNA follows: TGCGCCAGCAGCCCTCAGGGTCTCAGAGCTTTCTTT.

This sequence joins TRBV7-9 and TRBJ2-1; D might be TRBD2 (5 bases). This CDR3 is 17 amino acids long. V lost 6 bases and J 5 bases, leaving 23 bases between the germline ends. Germline CDR1 SEHNR, CDR2 FQNEAQ (reference sequence). CDR3 amino acids: CASRPGPAGPSHNEQFF. CDR3 in DNA: TGTGCCAGCAGACCCGGACCCGCAGGTCCTAGCCACAATGAGCAGTTCTTC.